What follows describes a single TCR beta chain. Primed by a sample-barcoded 5' primer and a J-beta primer mix, a second PCR proceeded for about 6 to 12 cycles. TCRdb re-analysed the 5' RACE reads in MiXCR, keeping a single row per CDR3 protein. Of around 700,000 distinct CDR3 sequences in the sample, 25% were seen once. The sample originates from a study of blood T cells in healthy people across ages. Looked up from germline, CDR1 is SGHTA and CDR2 is FQGNSA. This CDR3 has 15 amino acids. V shed 5 bases and J shed 2 bases, with 13 bases lying between them. Each sample gave at least 7 million isolated PBMCs. This sample also belongs to another study, concerning T cells of mothers and their children. That paper states: In both related and unrelated pairs, TCR recombination output is shaped similarly by thymic selection. Relative to unrelated pairs, biologically related mother-child dyads exhibited marginally greater, non-significant overlap.

The genes are TRBV7-2 and TRBJ2-1, with TRBD2 as a possible D gene (5 bases). Sequencing was carried out using blood. The source is a boy younger than 18 in good health. CDR3 DNA: TGTGCCAGCAGCCCAGAGGGCGGTACCTACAATGAGCAGTTCTTC. This translates into CASSPEGGTYNEQFF. Together with reference TRBV7-2 and TRBJ2-1, the CDR3 gives the full variable domain: GAGVSQSPSNKVTEKGKDVELRCDPISGHTALYWYRQSLGQGLEFLIYFQGNSAPDKSGLPSDRFSAERTGGSVSTLTIQRTQQEDSAVYLCASSPEGGTYNEQFFGPGTRLTVL.